This paragraph reports one T cell receptor beta chain. This sample is drawn from a study of blood T cell repertoires in COVID-19. On the study more broadly: T cells, B-cell-depleted T cells, or PBMCs supplied cDNA or gDNA.

Ages ranged from about 18 to 100 years, with residence in fewer than 25 US areas. Among Cohort 3 donors, those recovered had two negative PCRs, clearance, or symptom resolution. V lost 6 bases, J lost 0 bases, and 6 bases stayed unmatched. The CDR3 has 16 amino acids. Per germline, CDR1 MGHDK and CDR2 SYGVNS. The authors' processing: Amplification with reference gene primers provided the estimates of nucleated cell counts. Sequenced by immunoSEQ multiplex PCR; TCRdb stores in-frame clones only, minus some. That table supplies the V and J calls and clone size; D and trimming were determined from the DNA. The table has roughly 250,000 clones, 70% to 90% seen once.

Sequenced sample: PBMCs or T cells enriched from blood (not recorded which). This sequence originates from a woman aged 25 to 45 who had recovered from COVID-19. The rearrangement links TRBV25-1 to TRBJ1-3, with TRBD1 matching over 9 bases. This CDR3 reads CASRTGQGISGNTIYF. The CDR3 DNA sequence: TGTGCCAGCAGAACCGGACAGGGGATCTCTGGAAACACCATATATTTT. Full variable domain (rest looked up from reference TRBV25-1 and TRBJ1-3): EADIYQTPRYLVIGTGKKITLECSQTMGHDKMYWYQQDPGMELHLIHYSYGVNSTEKGDLSSESTVSRIRTEHFPLTLESARPSHTSQYLCASRTGQGISGNTIYFGEGSWLTVV.